A selection of T cell receptor beta chains follows, all from one sample in a study of blood T cell repertoires in COVID-19. Data came from immunoSEQ multiplex PCR; TCRdb stores just in-frame clones and leaves some out. The sample has fewer than 500,000 clones, about 89% seen once; the top ten hold 4% to 4.5%. Material for sequencing was peripheral blood. The receptors originated from a woman aged 25-40 years with acute or convalescent COVID-19. The CDR3 runs from the conserved cysteine through the conserved F or W. A D gene is named only where the DNA matches it firmly. Size is omitted from some rows. Given values are once, few, many or a class for expanded clones.

J: TRBJ2-7
size: -
D: -
V: TRBV7-9
DNA: TGTGCCAGCAGCGGACAGATCTACGAGCAGTACTTC
CDR3: CASSGQIYEQYF

J: TRBJ2-7
size: -
D: -
V: TRBV5-1
DNA: TGCGCCAGCAGCCAGACAGCAGGGGTCTACGAGCAGTACTTC
CDR3: CASSQTAGVYEQYF

J: TRBJ1-1
size: -
D: TRBD1
V: TRBV6-5
DNA: TGTGCCAGCAGTTTATTCAGGGGGTTGAGGACTGAAGCTTTCTTT
CDR3: CASSLFRGLRTEAFF

J: TRBJ2-7
size: -
D: TRBD2
V: TRBV28
DNA: TGTGCCAGCACAAAGGGACTAGCGGGAATACGCTCCTACGAGCAGTACTTC
CDR3: CASTKGLAGIRSYEQYF

J: TRBJ2-4
size: -
D: -
V: TRBV7-9
DNA: TGTGCCAGCAGCTTCCGGGATGGTGACATTCAGTACTTC
CDR3: CASSFRDGDIQYF

J: TRBJ1-5
size: -
D: TRBD1
V: TRBV7-9
DNA: TGTGCCAGCAGCGCCTCGCCGGGACAGGGTGAGTCGCCCCAGCATTTT
CDR3: CASSASPGQGESPQHF

J: TRBJ1-2
size: few
D: TRBD1
V: TRBV10-3
DNA: TGTGCCATCAGTGAGGGCAGGGGGAACTACACCTTC
CDR3: CAISEGRGNYTF

J: TRBJ1-4
size: -
D: TRBD1
V: TRBV6-6
DNA: TGTGCCAGCAGTTACACAGGGGGCGATGAAAAACTGTTTTTT
CDR3: CASSYTGGDEKLFF

J: TRBJ1-3
size: once
D: -
V: TRBV30
DNA: TGTGCCTGGAGTGTAGGGCAACTGGGGCTCGGAAACACCATATATTTT
CDR3: CAWSVGQLGLGNTIYF

J: TRBJ2-7
size: -
D: -
V: TRBV4-1
DNA: TGCGCCAGCAGCCACAAGACAGGAGCTCGTGTTGGCGAGCAGTACTTC
CDR3: CASSHKTGARVGEQYF

J: TRBJ2-1
size: -
D: -
V: TRBV28
DNA: TGTGCCAGCAGTTTAACGGGGAACGAGCAGTTCTTC
CDR3: CASSLTGNEQFF

J: TRBJ1-2
size: -
D: TRBD1
V: TRBV7-2
DNA: TGTGCCAGCAGCCAATTCGACAGGGGCAGGGGCTACACCTTC
CDR3: CASSQFDRGRGYTF

J: TRBJ2-7
size: -
D: TRBD1
V: TRBV9
DNA: TGTGCCAGCAGCCCAGGGACAGGGGCCTCCTACGAGCAGTACTTC
CDR3: CASSPGTGASYEQYF

J: TRBJ2-3
size: -
D: -
V: TRBV7-9
DNA: TGTGCCAGCAGCCCCCGAGTTGTGGCAGATACGCAGTATTTT
CDR3: CASSPRVVADTQYF

J: TRBJ2-7
size: -
D: -
V: TRBV20-1
DNA: TGCAGTGCTAGTCAGGGACATCAACCCTACGAGCAGTACTTC
CDR3: CSASQGHQPYEQYF

J: TRBJ1-3
size: few
D: -
V: TRBV10-3
DNA: TGTGCCATCAGCATGGACACTTCTGGAAACACCATATATTTT
CDR3: CAISMDTSGNTIYF

J: TRBJ1-1
size: -
D: -
V: TRBV6-5
DNA: TGTGCCAGCAGTCTAGAACCGACAGTTAACACTGAAGCTTTCTTT
CDR3: CASSLEPTVNTEAFF